This T cell receptor beta chain is drawn from a study of T cells in Graves' hyperthyroidism and ophthalmopathy. This clonotype was recorded at least ten times. TCR beta CDR3 regions were amplified from RNA transcripts. TCR CDR3 underwent first-round RT-PCR with the HTBI primer set. MiXCR was run by TCRdb on the multiplex PCR reads, yielding one entry per CDR3 protein. This table holds around 610,000 distinct CDR3 sequences, roughly 14% found once. Germline CDR1 and CDR2: SGDLS and YYNGEE. Trimming shortened V by 0 bases and J by 2 bases, and 11 bases separated the two germline ends. This CDR3 has 15 residues. The cohort's ophthalmopathy patients, a group with duration under 3 months, had a Clinical Activity Score of at least 3 and a NOSPECS grade of at least 4. PBMCs were collected from a roughly 9.7 ml volume of fresh peripheral blood.

The receptor was isolated from a woman aged 40 to 50 with Graves' ophthalmopathy. The V call is TRBV9, the J call TRBJ1-1; the D gene is possibly TRBD1 (5 bases). The sequenced sample consisted of blood. DNA for the CDR3: TGTGCCAGCAGCGTAGTAGGTGACAGCAACACTGAAGCTTTCTTT. Translation gives CASSVVGDSNTEAFF.